This TCR beta chain derives from a study of T cell repertoires in cytomegalovirus infection. TCRdb re-called the reads with MiXCR, one entry per CDR3 protein. The sample yields about 600,000 distinct CDR3 sequences, approximately 24% seen once. This TCR was recovered from a human donor in good health (CMV status not recorded). Some clones in this sample may be carry-over from other donors' samples. Material for sequencing was CD8+ T cells from PBMCs.

CDR3 amino acids: CASSPLRTLAGAGNTGELFF. The CDR3 DNA sequence: TGTGCCAGCTCACCACTCAGGACGCTAGCGGGGGCCGGGAATACCGGGGAGCTGTTTTTT. V usage is TRBV18 and J usage is TRBJ2-2; TRBD2 matches 10 bases. Trimming cost V 1 base and J 5 bases; bases outside gene matches: 16. Germline V gene sequence: CDR1 KGHSH, CDR2 LQKENI. The CDR3 extends over 20 amino acids. Looking up the rest from reference TRBV18 and TRBJ2-2 gives the full variable domain: NAGVMQNPRHLVRRRGQEARLRCSPMKGHSHVYWYRQLPEEGLKFMVYLQKENIIDESGMPKERFSAEFPKEGPSILRIQQVVRGDSAAYFCASSPLRTLAGAGNTGELFFGEGSRLTVL.